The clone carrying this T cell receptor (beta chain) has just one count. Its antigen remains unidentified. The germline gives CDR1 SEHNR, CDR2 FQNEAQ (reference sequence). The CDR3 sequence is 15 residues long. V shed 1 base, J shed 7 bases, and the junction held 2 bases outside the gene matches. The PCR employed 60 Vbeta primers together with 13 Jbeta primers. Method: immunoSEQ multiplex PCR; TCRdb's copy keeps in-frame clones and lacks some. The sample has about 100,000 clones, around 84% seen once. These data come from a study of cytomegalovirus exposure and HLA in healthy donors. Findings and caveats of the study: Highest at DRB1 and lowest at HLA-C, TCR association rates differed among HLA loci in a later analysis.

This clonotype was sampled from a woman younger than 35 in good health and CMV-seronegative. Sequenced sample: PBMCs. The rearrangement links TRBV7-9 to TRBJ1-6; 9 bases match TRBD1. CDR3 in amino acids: CASSLGDRANSPLHF. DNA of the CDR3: TGTGCCAGCAGCTTAGGGGACAGGGCCAATTCACCCCTCCACTTT.